The rows below give T cell receptor beta chains drawn from one sample of a study of T-cell reconstitution after alpha-beta-depleted transplantation in children. TCRdb re-called the PCR reads through MiXCR, storing one row per CDR3 protein. Of about 410,000 distinct CDR3 sequences in the sample, 20% were seen once. The source was PBMCs from the stem cell graft donor, collected from the stem cell graft. These receptor sequences come from a human donor who donated a stem cell graft to a child with acute myeloid leukemia. The CDR3 runs from the conserved cysteine through the conserved F or W. A D gene is named only where the DNA matches it firmly. Rows may omit the clone size; those that give it use once, few, many or a size class.

>TRBJ2-1|NA|TRBV28|NA
TGTGCCAGCAAAAATGAGGGTACGGTCTACAATGAGCAGTTCTTC
CASKNEGTVYNEQFF
>TRBJ1-2|NA|TRBV20-1|many
TGCAGTGCTAGAAAAGCAGGGACGGATGGCTACACCTTC
CSARKAGTDGYTF
>TRBJ1-1|NA|TRBV6-5|few
TGTGCCAGCAGTTACTCTAGGACGGAGCTCGACACTGAAGCTTTCTTT
CASSYSRTELDTEAFF
>TRBJ2-7|TRBD1|TRBV6-1|few
TGTGCCAGCAGGTCCGGGACAGGGTCCGACGAGCAGTACTTC
CASRSGTGSDEQYF
>TRBJ1-4|NA|TRBV20-1|NA
TGCAGTGCTCTTCGGGACACAGATGAAAAACTGTTTTTT
CSALRDTDEKLFF
>TRBJ1-5|NA|TRBV29-1|many
TGCAGCGTCCGGGAGGCGGGCAATCAGCCCCAGCATTTT
CSVREAGNQPQHF
>TRBJ1-2|NA|TRBV5-1|few
TGCGCCAGCAGCTTGGGGCGGCTGTGGGGCTACACCTTC
CASSLGRLWGYTF
>TRBJ2-3|TRBD1|TRBV6-2/TRBV6-3|few
TGTGCCAGCAGCCAGGGACAGGGTACGCAGTATTTT
CASSQGQGTQYF
>TRBJ1-4|TRBD1|TRBV6-1|NA
TGTGCCAGCAGTGAACGGACAGGGAGCAAACTGTTTTTT
CASSERTGSKLFF
>TRBJ2-4|NA|TRBV5-4|NA
TGTGCCAGCAGCTTCTCGGACACCTTAGCCAAAAACATTCAGTACTTC
CASSFSDTLAKNIQYF
>TRBJ2-5|TRBD1|TRBV6-1|NA
TGTGCCAGCAGGGACGGACAGGGGTATGGGACCCAGTACTTC
CASRDGQGYGTQYF
>TRBJ2-3|TRBD2|TRBV13|few
TGTGCCAGCAGCCGACCGGGGACTAGCGGAGATACGCAGTATTTT
CASSRPGTSGDTQYF
>TRBJ2-1|NA|TRBV2|NA
TGTGCCAGCAGTGAAGCGGCGGGTACGATTTACAATGAGCAGTTCTTC
CASSEAAGTIYNEQFF
>TRBJ2-7|TRBD2|TRBV20-1|few
TGCAGTGCTATAATAGCGGGGATAAACTACGAGCAGTACTTC
CSAIIAGINYEQYF
>TRBJ2-3|TRBD2|TRBV20-1|many
TGCAGTGCTAGAGTTTCAGCGGGAGTGAGCACAGATACGCAGTATTTT
CSARVSAGVSTDTQYF